Detailed here is one T cell receptor beta chain. As originally analysed: Reference gene primer amplification gave estimated nucleated cell counts. Measured with immunoSEQ multiplex PCR; TCRdb has only the in-frame clones, and not every one. The V and J calls and clone size were taken over from that table, and D and trimming were inferred from the DNA. The repertoire includes around 270,000 clones, about nine tenths of them detected once, and around 9.1% sits in the top ten. The data stem from a study of blood T cell repertoires in COVID-19. For the study at large: COVID-19 samples, acute and convalescent, were from the United States, Italy and Spain. From T cells, B-cell-depleted T cells, or PBMCs came the material, which was cDNA or gDNA.

There are 16 residues in the CDR3. Trimming stripped 1 base from V and 2 bases from J, with 13 bases between. CDR1 is SGHDN and CDR2 is FVKESK in the germline V gene. Sequences were obtained from peripheral blood. The source of this sequence is a man in his forties who had recovered from COVID-19. This sequence joins TRBV14 and TRBJ2-3; a weak D match, TRBD1 (6 bases). The CDR3 DNA reads TGTGCCAGCAGCCAAGGGGACACCACCAACACAGATACGCAGTATTTT. Translating it yields CASSQGDTTNTDTQYF.